This TCR beta chain was obtained from a study of graft-versus-host responses after intestinal transplantation. Sequenced by immunoSEQ multiplex PCR; TCRdb stores in-frame clones only, minus some. The sample lists 130,000 to 150,000 clones, over 90% occurring once. Note on this clone: Its antigen is still unknown.

V lost 4 bases to trimming and J lost 7 bases, with 25 bases between them. Germline CDR1 MGHRA, CDR2 YSYEKL. CDR3 length: 18 residues. This specimen was unstimulated CD4+ T cells sorted from spleen or lymph node cells, taken before intestinal transplant. The TCR originated in a human donor who received an intestinal transplant. The chain has TRBV4-1 and TRBJ2-2, with D possibly called TRBD1 or TRBD2 (5 bases each). The CDR3 here is CASSRAPGQGFGGGELFF. The DNA for the CDR3 is TGCGCCAGCAGCCGAGCCCCCGGGCAGGGCTTTGGAGGCGGGGAGCTGTTTTTT.